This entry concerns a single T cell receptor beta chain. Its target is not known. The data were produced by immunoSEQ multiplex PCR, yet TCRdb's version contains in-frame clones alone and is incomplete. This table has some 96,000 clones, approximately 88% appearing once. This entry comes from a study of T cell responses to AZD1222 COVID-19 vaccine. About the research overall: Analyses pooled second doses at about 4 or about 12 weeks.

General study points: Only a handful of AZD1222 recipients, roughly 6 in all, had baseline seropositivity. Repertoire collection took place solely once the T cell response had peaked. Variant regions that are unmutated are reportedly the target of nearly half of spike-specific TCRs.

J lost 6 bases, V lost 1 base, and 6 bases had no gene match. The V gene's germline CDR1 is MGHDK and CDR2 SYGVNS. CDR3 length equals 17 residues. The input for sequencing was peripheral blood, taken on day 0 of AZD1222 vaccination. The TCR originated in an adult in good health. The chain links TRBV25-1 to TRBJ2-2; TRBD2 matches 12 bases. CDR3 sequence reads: CASSEFGLAGNSGELFF. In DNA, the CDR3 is TGTGCCAGCAGTGAATTTGGACTAGCGGGAAACTCCGGGGAGCTGTTTTTT.